The sequence of this TCR beta chain was determined in a study of T cells in women clearing cervical HPV infection. Study overall: Women with histologically confirmed HPV16-related CIN3 or worse, 2 with invasive cancer, served as cases.

The CDR3 totals 15 residues. Germline CDR1 is SGHKS and CDR2 is YYEKEE (reference sequence). V gave up 0 bases and J gave up 2 bases, with 12 bases separating them. As regards this clone: The read finishes 3 residues shy of the CDR3 end, and the germline J gene is used to complete it.

TCRdb's copy holds only in-frame clones and misses some; the assay was immunoSEQ multiplex PCR. This sample's table has approximately 21,000 clones. V is TRBV5-5 and J is TRBJ2-7; D unresolved. Sequencing used blood buffy coat. This receptor was identified in a woman between 18 and 75 years old with a cervical HPV16 infection that either progressed to CIN3+ or cleared (not recorded which). Partial CDR3 DNA: TGTGCCAGCAGCTTGGTTTATGGCAGTACCTACGAG. Its translation: CASSLVYGSTYE. The CDR3 reads in full as CASSLVYGSTYEQYF.